This T cell receptor beta chain is from a study of OX40 agonist ivuxolimab in advanced cancers. A note on the overall study: The costimulatory receptor OX40 (CD134) was targeted by ivuxolimab, a fully human IgG2 agonistic monoclonal antibody. Intravenous ivuxolimab was administered to patients every 2 weeks at six dose levels: 0.01, 0.1, 0.3, 1.5, 3 and 10 mg/kg. Among the approximately 50 dose-escalation patients, about 20 had hepatocellular carcinoma, about 15 melanoma, 9 renal cell carcinoma and 9 head and neck cancer. The dose-escalation cohort was roughly 80% male with a mean age of roughly 62 years, ranging from about 23 to 85. Patients were allowed to have had prior anti-PD-1, anti-PD-L1 or anti-CTLA-4 therapy, and approximately 37% of the dose-escalation patients had been treated with checkpoint inhibitors. Partial responses occurred in three dose-escalation patients: two with cutaneous melanoma and one with hepatocellular carcinoma. The purpose of peripheral TCRbeta sequencing was to test whether ivuxolimab changed TCR sequence diversity and led to clonal T-cell expansion. The monotherapy dose-escalation portion (N ≈ 50 patients) of the phase I ivuxolimab trial is reported in the paper.

For sequencing of the TCRbeta CDR3 region, genomic DNA was extracted from the sorted cells. The immunoSEQ Assay was used to sequence the TCRbeta CDR3 regions. The immuneACCESS repertoire file appears here via TCRdb, limited to in-frame rearrangements. These files lack a portion of the clones; in checked studies, under half of the deficit traces to unresolved V genes, and the cause of the others is not known. The sample table lists 15,000 to 20,000 clones, around two thirds of them with a count of one. The biggest ten clones account for roughly a fifth of the sample. Of note for this clone: Its antigen is still unknown. The record has no base qualities; no much larger clone is one base away.

General conclusions and limits of the study: In partial responders in the 0.1-3.0 mg/kg groups, normalized peripheral clonal expansion was found to be among the lowest, especially among CD8+ T cells. Low levels of normalized T-cell clonal expansion were also seen in some patients who did not respond. After ivuxolimab, expanded clones were on average more numerous among CD8+ T cells than among CD4+ T cells. Which antigens the clonally expanded peripheral T cells were specific for was not determined. Clonal expansion of both CD4+ and CD8+ blood T cells was observed from baseline to week 6 at doses 0.1 to 3.0 mg/kg.

Taken from the germline V gene (reference sequence), the CDR1 and CDR2 loops are LNHDA and SQIVND. Between the V and J ends, shortened by 1 base and 1 base respectively, the junction contains 8 bases. Inclusive of the bounding cysteine and phenylalanine, the CDR3 is 15 residues long. Kept here is only the CDR3 DNA, which spans 45 bases and is read in frame from base 1. The trial excluded patients who had a history of autoimmune disease or were on systemic immunosuppression. Peripheral blood for TCR sequencing was drawn from every dose cohort at baseline, at cycle 4 day 1 and at cycle 7 day 1. Samples came from an open-label, multicenter, first-in-human phase I dose-escalation trial of ivuxolimab. Adults with locally advanced or metastatic melanoma, renal cell carcinoma, hepatocellular carcinoma or head and neck squamous cell carcinoma were enrolled in the trial. CD4+ and CD8+ T cells were sorted separately from peripheral blood before TCR sequencing.

This TCR derives from an adult with an advanced solid tumor such as melanoma, head and neck, liver or kidney cancer. The specimen was CD4+ or CD8+ T cells sorted from blood, collected in a trial of the OX40 agonist ivuxolimab. The rearranged chain carries TRBV19 and TRBJ2-1; D gene: possibly TRBD1, on 5 matching bases. The nucleotide sequence is given as TGTGCCAGTAGTATAGGACAGAGTTCCTACAATGAGCAGTTCTTC. Translation gives CASSIGQSSYNEQFF.